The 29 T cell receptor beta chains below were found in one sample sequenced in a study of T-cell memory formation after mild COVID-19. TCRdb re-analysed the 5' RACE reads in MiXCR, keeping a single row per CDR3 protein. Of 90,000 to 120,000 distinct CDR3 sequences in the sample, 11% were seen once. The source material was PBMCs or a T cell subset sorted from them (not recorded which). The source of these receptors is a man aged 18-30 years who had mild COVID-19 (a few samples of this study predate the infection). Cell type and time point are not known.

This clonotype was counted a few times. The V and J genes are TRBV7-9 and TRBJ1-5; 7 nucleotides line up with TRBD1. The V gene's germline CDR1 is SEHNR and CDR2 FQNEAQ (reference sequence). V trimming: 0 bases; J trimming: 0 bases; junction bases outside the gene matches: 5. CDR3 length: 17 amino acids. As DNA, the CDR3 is TGTGCCAGCAGCTTAGCAAGGGACAGCAATAGCAATCAGCCCCAGCATTTT. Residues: CASSLARDSNSNQPQHF.

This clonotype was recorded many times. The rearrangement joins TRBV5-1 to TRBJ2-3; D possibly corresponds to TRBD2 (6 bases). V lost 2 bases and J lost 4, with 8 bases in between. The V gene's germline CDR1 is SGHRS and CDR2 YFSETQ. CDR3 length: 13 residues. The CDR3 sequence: CASSFTGADTQYF. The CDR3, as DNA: TGCGCCAGCAGCTTCACGGGAGCAGATACGCAGTATTTT.

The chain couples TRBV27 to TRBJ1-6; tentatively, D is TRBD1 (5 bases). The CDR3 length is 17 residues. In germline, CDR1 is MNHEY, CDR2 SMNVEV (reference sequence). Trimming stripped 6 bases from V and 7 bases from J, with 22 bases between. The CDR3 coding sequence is TGTGCCAGCAGCGCGCCGGGATCGGGGCCCTTGAATTCACCCCTCCACTTT. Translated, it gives CASSAPGSGPLNSPLHF.

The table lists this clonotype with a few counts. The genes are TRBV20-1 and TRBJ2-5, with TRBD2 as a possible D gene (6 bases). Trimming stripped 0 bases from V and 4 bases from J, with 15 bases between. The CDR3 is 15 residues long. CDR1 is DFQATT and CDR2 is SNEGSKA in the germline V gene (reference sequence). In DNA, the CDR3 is TGCAGTGCTAGAGATCCCTCGGACTATCGAGAGACCCAGTACTTC. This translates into CSARDPSDYRETQYF.

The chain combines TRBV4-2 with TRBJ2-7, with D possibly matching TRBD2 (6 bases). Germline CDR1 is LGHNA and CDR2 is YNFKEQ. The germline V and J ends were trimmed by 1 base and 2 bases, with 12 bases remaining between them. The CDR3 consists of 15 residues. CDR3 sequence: CASSQVGTPAYEQYF. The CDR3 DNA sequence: TGTGCCAGCAGCCAAGTCGGGACTCCCGCCTACGAGCAGTACTTC.

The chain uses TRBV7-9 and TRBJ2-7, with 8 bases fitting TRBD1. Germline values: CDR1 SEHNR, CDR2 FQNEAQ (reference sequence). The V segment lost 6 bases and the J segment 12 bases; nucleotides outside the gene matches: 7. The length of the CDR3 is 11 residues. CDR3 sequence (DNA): TGTGCCAGCAGACCCGGGACAGGACTGTACTTC. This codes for CASRPGTGLYF. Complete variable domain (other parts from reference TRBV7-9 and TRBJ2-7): DTGVSQNPRHKITKRGQNVTFRCDPISEHNRLYWYRQTLGQGPEFLTYFQNEAQLEKSRLLSDRFSAERPKGSFSTLEIQRTEQGDSAMYLCASRPGTGLYFGPGTRLTVT.

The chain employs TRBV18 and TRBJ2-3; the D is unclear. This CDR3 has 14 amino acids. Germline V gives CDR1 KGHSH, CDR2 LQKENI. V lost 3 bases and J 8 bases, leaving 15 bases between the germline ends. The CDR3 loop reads CASSPDSRSGTQYF. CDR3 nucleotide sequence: TGTGCCAGCTCACCCGATTCCCGGAGTGGTACGCAGTATTTT.

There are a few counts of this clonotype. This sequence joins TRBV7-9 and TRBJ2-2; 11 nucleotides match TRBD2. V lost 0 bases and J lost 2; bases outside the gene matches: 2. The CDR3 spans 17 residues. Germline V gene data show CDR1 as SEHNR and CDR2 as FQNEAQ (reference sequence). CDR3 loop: CASSLAGTSGNTGELFF. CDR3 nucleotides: TGTGCCAGCAGCTTAGCCGGGACTAGCGGCAACACCGGGGAGCTGTTTTTT.

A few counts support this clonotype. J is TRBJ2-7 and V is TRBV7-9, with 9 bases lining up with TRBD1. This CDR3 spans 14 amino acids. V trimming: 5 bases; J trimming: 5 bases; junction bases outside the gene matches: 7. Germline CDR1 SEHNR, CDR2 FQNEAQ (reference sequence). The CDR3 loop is CASSNRQGGHEQYV. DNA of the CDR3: TGTGCCAGCAGCAATAGACAGGGGGGTCACGAGCAGTACGTC.

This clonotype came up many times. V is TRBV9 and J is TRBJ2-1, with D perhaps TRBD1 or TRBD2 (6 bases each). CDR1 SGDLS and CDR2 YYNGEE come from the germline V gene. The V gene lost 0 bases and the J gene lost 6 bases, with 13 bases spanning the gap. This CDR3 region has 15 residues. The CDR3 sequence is CASSVVGGRGNEQFF. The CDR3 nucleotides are TGTGCCAGCAGCGTAGTGGGGGGCAGGGGCAATGAGCAGTTCTTC.

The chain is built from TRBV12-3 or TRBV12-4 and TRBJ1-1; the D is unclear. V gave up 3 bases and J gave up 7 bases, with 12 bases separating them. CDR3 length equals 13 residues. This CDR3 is CASSFEAWVEAFF. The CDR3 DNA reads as TGTGCCAGCAGTTTTGAGGCCTGGGTTGAAGCTTTCTTT.

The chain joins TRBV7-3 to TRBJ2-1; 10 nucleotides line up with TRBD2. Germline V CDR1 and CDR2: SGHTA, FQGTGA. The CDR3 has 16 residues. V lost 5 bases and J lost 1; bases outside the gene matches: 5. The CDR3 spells CASSLGLAESYNEQFF. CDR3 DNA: TGTGCCAGCAGCCTAGGACTAGCGGAATCCTACAATGAGCAGTTCTTC.

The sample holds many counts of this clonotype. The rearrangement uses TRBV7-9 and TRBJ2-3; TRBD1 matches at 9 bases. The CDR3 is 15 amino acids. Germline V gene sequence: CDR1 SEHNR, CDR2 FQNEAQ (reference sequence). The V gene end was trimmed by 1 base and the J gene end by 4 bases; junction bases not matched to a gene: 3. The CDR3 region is CASSLVDRGSDTQYF. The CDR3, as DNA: TGTGCCAGCAGCTTAGTCGACAGGGGGTCAGATACGCAGTATTTT.

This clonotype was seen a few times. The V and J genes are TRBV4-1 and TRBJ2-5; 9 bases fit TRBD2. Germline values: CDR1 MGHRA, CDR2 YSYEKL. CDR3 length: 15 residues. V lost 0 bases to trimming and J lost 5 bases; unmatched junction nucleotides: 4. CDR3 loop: CASSQDLAGWETQYF. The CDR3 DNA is TGCGCCAGCAGCCAAGATCTAGCGGGGTGGGAGACCCAGTACTTC.

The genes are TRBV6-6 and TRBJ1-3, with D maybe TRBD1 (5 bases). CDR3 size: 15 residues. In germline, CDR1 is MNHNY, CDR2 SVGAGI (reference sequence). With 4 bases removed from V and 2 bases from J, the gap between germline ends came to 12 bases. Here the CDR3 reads CASSWVSGAGNTIYF. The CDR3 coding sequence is TGTGCCAGCAGTTGGGTGTCGGGGGCTGGAAACACCATATATTTT.

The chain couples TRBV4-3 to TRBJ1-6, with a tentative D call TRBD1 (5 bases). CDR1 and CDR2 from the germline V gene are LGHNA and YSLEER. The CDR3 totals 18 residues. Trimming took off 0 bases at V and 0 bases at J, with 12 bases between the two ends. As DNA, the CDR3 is TGCGCCAGCAGCCAAGATGGGTCAGGGAGCTCCTATAATTCACCCCTCCACTTT. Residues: CASSQDGSGSSYNSPLHF.

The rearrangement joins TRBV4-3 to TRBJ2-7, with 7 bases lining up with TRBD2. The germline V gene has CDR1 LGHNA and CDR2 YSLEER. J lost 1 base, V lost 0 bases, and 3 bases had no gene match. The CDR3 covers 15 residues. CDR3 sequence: CASSQDRGGSYEQYF. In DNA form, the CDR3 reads TGCGCCAGCAGCCAAGATCGCGGGGGATCCTACGAGCAGTACTTC.

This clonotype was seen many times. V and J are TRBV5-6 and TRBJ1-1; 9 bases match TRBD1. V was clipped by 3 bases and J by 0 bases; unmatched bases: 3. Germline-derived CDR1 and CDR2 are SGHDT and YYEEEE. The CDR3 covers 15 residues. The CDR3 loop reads CASSWGTGLNTEAFF. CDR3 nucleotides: TGTGCCAGCAGCTGGGGGACAGGGTTGAACACTGAAGCTTTCTTT.

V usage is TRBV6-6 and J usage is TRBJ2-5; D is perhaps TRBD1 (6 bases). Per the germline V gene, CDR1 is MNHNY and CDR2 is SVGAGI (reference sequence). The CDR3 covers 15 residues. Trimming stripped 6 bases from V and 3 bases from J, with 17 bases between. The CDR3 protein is CASRPQGQSEETQYF. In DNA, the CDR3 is TGTGCCAGCAGGCCCCAAGGACAGAGCGAAGAGACCCAGTACTTC.

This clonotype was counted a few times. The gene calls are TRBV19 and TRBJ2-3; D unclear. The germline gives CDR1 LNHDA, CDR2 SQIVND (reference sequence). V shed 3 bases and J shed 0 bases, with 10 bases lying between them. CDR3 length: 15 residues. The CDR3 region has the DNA TGTGCCAGTAGTATTTTGATGGGGAGCACAGATACGCAGTATTTT. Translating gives CASSILMGSTDTQYF.

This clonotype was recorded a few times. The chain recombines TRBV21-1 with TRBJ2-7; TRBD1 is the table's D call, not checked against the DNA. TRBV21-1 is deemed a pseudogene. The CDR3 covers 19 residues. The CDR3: CASSAGGGGQGNSYYEQYV. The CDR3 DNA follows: TGTGCCAGCAGCGCGGGGGGAGGGGGACAGGGTAACTCCTACTACGAGCAGTACGTC.

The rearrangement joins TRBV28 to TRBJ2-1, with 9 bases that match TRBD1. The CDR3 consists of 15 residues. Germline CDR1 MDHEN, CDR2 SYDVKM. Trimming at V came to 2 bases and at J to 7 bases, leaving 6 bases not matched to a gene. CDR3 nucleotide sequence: TGTGCCAGCAGTTTAGGGACAGGGTGGTTGAATGAGCAGTTCTTC. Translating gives CASSLGTGWLNEQFF.

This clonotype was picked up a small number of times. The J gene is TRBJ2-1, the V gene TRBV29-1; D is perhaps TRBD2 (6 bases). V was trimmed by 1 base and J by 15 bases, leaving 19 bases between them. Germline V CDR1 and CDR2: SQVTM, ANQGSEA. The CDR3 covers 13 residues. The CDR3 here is CSVEGGTGGVGFF. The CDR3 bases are TGCAGCGTTGAAGGAGGGACTGGTGGGGTAGGGTTCTTC.

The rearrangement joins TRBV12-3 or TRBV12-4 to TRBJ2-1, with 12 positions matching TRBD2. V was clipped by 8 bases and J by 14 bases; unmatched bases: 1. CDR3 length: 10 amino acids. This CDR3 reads CASGLAGKFF. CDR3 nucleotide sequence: TGTGCCAGCGGACTAGCGGGGAAGTTCTTC.

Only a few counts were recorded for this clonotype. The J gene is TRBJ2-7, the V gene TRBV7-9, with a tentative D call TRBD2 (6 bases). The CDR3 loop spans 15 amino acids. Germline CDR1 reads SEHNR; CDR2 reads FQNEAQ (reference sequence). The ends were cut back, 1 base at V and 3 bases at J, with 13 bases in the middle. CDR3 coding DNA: TGTGCCAGCAGCTTAGTCCTGCGGGGATACTACGAGCAGTACTTC. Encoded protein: CASSLVLRGYYEQYF.

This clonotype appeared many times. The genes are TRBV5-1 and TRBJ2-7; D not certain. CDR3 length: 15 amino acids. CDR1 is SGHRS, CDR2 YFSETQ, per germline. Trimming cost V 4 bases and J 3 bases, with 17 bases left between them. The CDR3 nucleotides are TGCGCCAGCAGCGAAGCCGAAATGGGCTTCTACGAGCAGTACTTC. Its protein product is CASSEAEMGFYEQYF.

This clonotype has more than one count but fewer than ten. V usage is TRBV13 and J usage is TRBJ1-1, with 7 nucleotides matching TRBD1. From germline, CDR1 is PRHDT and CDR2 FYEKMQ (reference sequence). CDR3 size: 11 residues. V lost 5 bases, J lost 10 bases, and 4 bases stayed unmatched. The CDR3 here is CASSRRQGAFF. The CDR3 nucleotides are TGTGCCAGCAGCCGCCGACAGGGAGCTTTCTTT.

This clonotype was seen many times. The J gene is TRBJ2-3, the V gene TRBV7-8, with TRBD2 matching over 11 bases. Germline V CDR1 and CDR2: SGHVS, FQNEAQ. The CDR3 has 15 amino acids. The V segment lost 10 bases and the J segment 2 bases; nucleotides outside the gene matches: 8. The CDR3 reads CATLSGGASTDTQYF. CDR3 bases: TGTGCCACACTTAGCGGGGGGGCTTCCACAGATACGCAGTATTTT.

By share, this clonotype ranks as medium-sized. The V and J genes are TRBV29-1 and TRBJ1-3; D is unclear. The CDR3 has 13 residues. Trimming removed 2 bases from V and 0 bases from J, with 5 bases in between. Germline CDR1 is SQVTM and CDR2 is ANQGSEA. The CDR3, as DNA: TGCAGCGTTGAACCAGGCTCTGGAAACACCATATATTTT. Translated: CSVEPGSGNTIYF.